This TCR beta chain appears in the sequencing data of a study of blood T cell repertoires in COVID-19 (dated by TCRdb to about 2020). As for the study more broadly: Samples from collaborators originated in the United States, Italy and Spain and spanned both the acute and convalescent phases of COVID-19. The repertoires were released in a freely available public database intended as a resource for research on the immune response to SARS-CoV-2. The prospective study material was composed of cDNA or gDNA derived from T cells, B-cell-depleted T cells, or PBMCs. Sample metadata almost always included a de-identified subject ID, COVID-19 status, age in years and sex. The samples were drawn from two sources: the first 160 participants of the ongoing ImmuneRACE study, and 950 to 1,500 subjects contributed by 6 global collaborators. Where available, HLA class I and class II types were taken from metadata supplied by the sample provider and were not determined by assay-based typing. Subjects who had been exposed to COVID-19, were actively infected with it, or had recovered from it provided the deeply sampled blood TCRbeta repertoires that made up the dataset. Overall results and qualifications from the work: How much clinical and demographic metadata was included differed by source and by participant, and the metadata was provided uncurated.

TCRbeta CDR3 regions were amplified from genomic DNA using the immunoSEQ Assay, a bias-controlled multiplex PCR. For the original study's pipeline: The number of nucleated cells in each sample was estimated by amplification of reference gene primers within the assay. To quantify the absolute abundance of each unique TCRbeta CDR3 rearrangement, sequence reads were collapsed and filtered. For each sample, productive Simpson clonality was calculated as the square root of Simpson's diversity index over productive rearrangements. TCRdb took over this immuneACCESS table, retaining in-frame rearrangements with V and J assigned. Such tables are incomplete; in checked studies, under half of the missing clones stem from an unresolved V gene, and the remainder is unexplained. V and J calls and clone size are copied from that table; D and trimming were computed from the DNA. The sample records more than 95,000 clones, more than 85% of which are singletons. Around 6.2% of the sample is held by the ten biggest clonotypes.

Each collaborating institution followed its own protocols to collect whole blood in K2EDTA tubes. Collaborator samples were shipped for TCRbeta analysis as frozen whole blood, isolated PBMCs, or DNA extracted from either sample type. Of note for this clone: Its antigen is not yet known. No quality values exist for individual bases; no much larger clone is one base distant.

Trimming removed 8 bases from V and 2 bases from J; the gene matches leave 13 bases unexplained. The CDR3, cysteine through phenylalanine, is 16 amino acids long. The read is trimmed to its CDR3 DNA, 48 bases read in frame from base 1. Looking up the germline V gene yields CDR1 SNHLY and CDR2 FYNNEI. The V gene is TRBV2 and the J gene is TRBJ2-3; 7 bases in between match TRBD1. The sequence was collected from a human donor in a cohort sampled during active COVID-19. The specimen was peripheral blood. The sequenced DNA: TGTGCCAGCGCCCCCGGAGAGGGGGCGTCCACAGATACGCAGTATTTT. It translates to CASAPGEGASTDTQYF.